The 17 T cell receptor beta chains listed next were all sequenced from one sample in a study of regulatory T cells in long-lasting Graves disease. Time point denoted: persistent/refractory GD, antithyroid drugs over 5 years with positive TRAb. TCR sequences were obtained from RNA taken from PBMCs. Arm-PCR of CDR3 regions and iRepertoire HTBI primers were the basis on which TCR beta libraries were built. TCRdb passed the multiplex PCR reads through MiXCR, listing each CDR3 protein once. The sample consists of 300,000 to 500,000 distinct CDR3 sequences, 20% of them appearing once. Material: peripheral blood mononuclear cells (PBMCs), obtained when the disease was refractory, from a patient treated with antithyroid drugs. The source is a female donor with Graves disease.

In its sample, this clonotype was seen a few times. J is TRBJ2-7 and V is TRBV7-2, with 12 bases aligning to TRBD1. Germline-derived CDR1 and CDR2 are SGHTA and FQGNSA. The length of the CDR3 is 17 residues. The trim removed 5 bases at V and 2 bases at J, leaving 10 bases unmatched. The CDR3 nucleotides read TGTGCCAGCAGCCCGATCGTCGGGACAGGGGGCGCCTACGAGCAGTACTTC. This translates into CASSPIVGTGGAYEQYF.

This clonotype came up many times. The genes are TRBV12-3 or TRBV12-4 and TRBJ1-5, with D perhaps TRBD1 (5 bases). V dropped 1 base and J dropped 7 bases, with 11 bases sitting between them. The CDR3 totals 14 residues. This chain's CDR3 is CASSLGGGYQPQHF. The CDR3 DNA sequence: TGTGCCAGCAGTTTAGGGGGGGGGTACCAGCCCCAGCATTTT.

The V call is TRBV7-9, the J call TRBJ2-5; a possible D gene is TRBD1 (6 bases). Germline CDR1 and CDR2: SEHNR and FQNEAQ (reference sequence). V gave up 4 bases and J gave up 5 bases, with 17 bases separating them. This CDR3 is 15 amino acids long. CDR3 sequence reads: CASSSTTRQVETQYF. The CDR3 DNA sequence: TGTGCCAGCAGCTCCACTACACGACAGGTTGAGACCCAGTACTTC. Complete variable domain (other parts from reference TRBV7-9 and TRBJ2-5): DTGVSQNPRHKITKRGQNVTFRCDPISEHNRLYWYRQTLGQGPEFLTYFQNEAQLEKSRLLSDRFSAERPKGSFSTLEIQRTEQGDSAMYLCASSSTTRQVETQYFGPGTRLLVL.

The chain joins TRBV2 to TRBJ2-2, with a weak D call TRBD2 (7 bases). The length of the CDR3 is 18 residues. Trimming cost V 2 bases and J 0 bases, with 16 bases left between them. The germline gives CDR1 SNHLY, CDR2 FYNNEI. DNA of the CDR3: TGTGCCAGCAGTGAAATGGGCGGGGGCAGGGCGAACACCGGGGAGCTGTTTTTT. As protein: CASSEMGGGRANTGELFF. The variable domain in full, completed from reference TRBV2 and TRBJ2-2, reads EPEVTQTPSHQVTQMGQEVILRCVPISNHLYFYWYRQILGQKVEFLVSFYNNEISEKSEIFDDQFSVERPDGSNFTLKIRSTKLEDSAMYFCASSEMGGGRANTGELFFGEGSRLTVL.

This clonotype was observed many times. V usage is TRBV7-2 and J usage is TRBJ2-7, with TRBD2 matching over 8 bases. This CDR3 has 16 amino acids. Germline V gene sequence: CDR1 SGHTA, CDR2 FQGNSA. The trim removed 1 base at V and 1 base at J, leaving 6 bases unmatched. This chain's CDR3 is CASSLVPSGSSYEQYF. The DNA of the CDR3 is TGTGCCAGCAGCTTAGTTCCGAGCGGGAGTTCCTACGAGCAGTACTTC.

This clonotype was detected ten times or more. The V gene is TRBV6-1, the J gene TRBJ2-5; D gene unclear. The CDR3 runs to 18 residues. Germline V lookup: CDR1 MNHNS, CDR2 SASEGT. V lost 2 bases and J lost 2, with 21 bases in between. CDR3 sequence (DNA): TGTGCCAGCAGTGAATTTTCGTGGTCGGCGGCCGTTCAAGAGACCCAGTACTTC. Protein sequence: CASSEFSWSAAVQETQYF.

This clonotype occurred a few times. This chain joins TRBV7-6 and TRBJ2-7; D is unclear. There are 8 residues in the CDR3. Trimming stripped 8 bases from V and 5 bases from J, with 1 base between. Per germline, CDR1 SGHVS and CDR2 FNYEAQ. The CDR3 sequence: CASDEQYF. DNA of the CDR3: TGTGCCAGCGACGAGCAGTACTTC.

The V and J genes are TRBV29-1 and TRBJ1-2; 10 bases line up with TRBD1. J lost 2 bases, V lost 1 base, and 1 base had no gene match. From germline, CDR1 is SQVTM and CDR2 ANQGSEA. The CDR3 covers 14 residues. In DNA form, the CDR3 reads TGCAGCGTTGAAGGGGACAGGGGAAACTATGGCTACACCTTC. Protein product: CSVEGDRGNYGYTF.

This clonotype was seen a few times. The V gene is TRBV6-6, the J gene TRBJ2-7; tentatively, D is TRBD1 or TRBD2 (6 bases each). Germline loops: CDR1 MNHNY, CDR2 SVGAGI (reference sequence). V was clipped by 0 bases and J by 6 bases, with 15 bases between them. This CDR3 is 15 amino acids long. The CDR3 reads CASSYSPGAASEQYF. DNA for the CDR3: TGTGCCAGCAGTTACTCGCCGGGGGCGGCCTCCGAGCAGTACTTC.

Ten or more counts support this clonotype. The rearrangement joins TRBV7-8 to TRBJ1-1; D is undetermined. The CDR3 has 13 amino acids. Trimming shortened V by 5 bases and J by 1 base, and 8 bases separated the two germline ends. Germline V gene sequence: CDR1 SGHVS, CDR2 FQNEAQ. CDR3 protein: CASSTSENTEAFF. For the CDR3, the DNA is TGTGCCAGCAGCACATCTGAGAACACTGAAGCTTTCTTT.

The rearrangement links TRBV29-1 to TRBJ2-7, with 10 nucleotides matching TRBD1. J gave up 12 bases and V 5 bases, and 7 bases lay outside the gene matches. Germline loops: CDR1 SQVTM, CDR2 ANQGSEA. This CDR3 comprises 11 residues. CDR3 sequence (DNA): TGCAGCGTTCGACAGACAGGGGGCCTGTACTTC. The encoded protein is CSVRQTGGLYF.

The chain has TRBV5-1 and TRBJ1-1; TRBD1 agrees at 9 bases. J lost 5 bases, V lost 5 bases, and 13 bases had no gene match. CDR3 length equals 16 residues. In germline, CDR1 is SGHRS, CDR2 YFSETQ. DNA for the CDR3: TGCGCCAGCAGGAAAAGTCTACAGGGGGCAGAAACTGAAGCTTTCTTT. This translates into CASRKSLQGAETEAFF.

The rearrangement joins TRBV4-2 to TRBJ2-7; 8 nucleotides align to TRBD1. Germline CDR1 is LGHNA and CDR2 is YNFKEQ. After removal of 1 base from V and 5 bases from J, the junction contained 1 base not matched to a gene. The CDR3 has 13 residues. The DNA for the CDR3 is TGTGCCAGCAGCCAAGTGACAGGGGACGAGCAGTACTTC. Its protein product is CASSQVTGDEQYF.

This clonotype was detected a few times. A junction boundary mismatches the germline segment, possibly from a read error. The J gene is TRBJ2-7, the V gene TRBV11-2, with 8 bases matching TRBD1. Germline V gene lookup returns CDR1 SGHAT and CDR2 FQNNGV. This CDR3 region has 14 residues. The CDR3 loop reads CASTGRTGSYEQYF. Written as DNA, the CDR3 is TGCGCCAGCACAGGGAGGACAGGGTCCTACGAGCAGTACTTC.

The chain uses TRBV19 and TRBJ1-2, with TRBD1 as a possible D gene (5 bases). Germline CDR1 and CDR2: LNHDA and SQIVND (reference sequence). This CDR3 contains 13 residues. Trimming pared 9 bases from V and 3 bases from J, leaving 14 bases between. The chain's CDR3 is CASSRAKHYGYTF. Here the CDR3 DNA reads TGTGCCAGCTCCAGGGCGAAACACTATGGCTACACCTTC.

This clonotype was found many times. The chain uses TRBV20-1 and TRBJ2-5; 11 nucleotides agree with TRBD2. The V and J ends lost 1 base and 5 bases, in that order; junction bases with no gene match: 18. CDR1 DFQATT and CDR2 SNEGSKA come from the germline V gene (reference sequence). This CDR3 comprises 19 residues. CDR3 residues: CSARASGGLAGGFHETQYF. The CDR3 DNA follows: TGCAGTGCTAGAGCTTCAGGTGGGCTAGCGGGAGGTTTCCACGAGACCCAGTACTTC.

This clonotype has at least ten counts. The rearrangement uses TRBV30 and TRBJ1-2; the D is unclear. Trimming left V 2 bases short and J 1 base short, with 2 bases between. The CDR3 has 11 residues. Germline V gene lookup returns CDR1 GTSNPN and CDR2 SVGIG (reference sequence). CDR3 loop: CAWSLNYGYTF. The CDR3, as DNA: TGTGCCTGGAGTCTTAACTATGGCTACACCTTC.